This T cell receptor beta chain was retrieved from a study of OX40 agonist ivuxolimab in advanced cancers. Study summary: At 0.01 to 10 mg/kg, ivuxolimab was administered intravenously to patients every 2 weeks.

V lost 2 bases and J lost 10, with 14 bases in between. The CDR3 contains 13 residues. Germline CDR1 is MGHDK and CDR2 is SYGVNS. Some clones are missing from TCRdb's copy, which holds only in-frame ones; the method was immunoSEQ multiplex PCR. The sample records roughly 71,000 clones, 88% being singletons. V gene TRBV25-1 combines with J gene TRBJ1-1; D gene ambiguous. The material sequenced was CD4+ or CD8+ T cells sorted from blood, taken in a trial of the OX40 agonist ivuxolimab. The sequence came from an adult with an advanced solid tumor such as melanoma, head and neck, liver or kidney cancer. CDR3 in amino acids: CASSERLAAGAFF. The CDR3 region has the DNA TGTGCCAGCAGTGAACGCCTAGCGGCCGGAGCTTTCTTT.